This T cell receptor (beta chain) was identified during a study of T cells expressing NK-cell markers. TCRdb re-analyzed the 5' RACE reads; it lists each CDR3 protein once, without DNA. This sample's table has roughly 280,000 distinct CDR3 sequences. The CDR3 runs to 17 residues. This sequence was found in a man aged 18 to 35 in good health. Sequencing was carried out using blood T cells: a sorted CD56 or NKG2C T cell subset, CD4+ or CD8+ T cells, or bulk PBMC T cells (not recorded which). This chain uses TRBV12-3 or TRBV12-4 with TRBJ1-5; TCRdb's D call of TRBD1 is untestable without DNA. The CDR3 here is CASSLTPGQGKGQPQHF.